This TCR beta chain is drawn from a study of identical twins. Findings of the study overall: Donors were not followed over many years; analysis was cross-sectional. With abundant cord blood beta clonotypes, insertions were fewer; memory repertoires showed no such pattern.

Germline loops: CDR1 SGHDT, CDR2 YYEEEE. CDR3 size: 14 residues. After removal of 7 bases from V and 5 bases from J, the junction contained 7 bases not matched to a gene. A few counts support this clonotype. The antigen is unknown. In every case, the donor was a healthy Caucasian. Each cDNA held unique molecular identifiers, and template switching gave it a universal primer site. TCRdb redid the calling of the 5' RACE reads with MiXCR, one entry per CDR3 protein. The table shows approximately 230,000 distinct CDR3 sequences, with 11% to 15% occurring only once. This TCR was sampled from a woman in her late teens or twenties in good health. The genes are TRBV5-6 and TRBJ2-1, with 9 positions matching TRBD1. The specimen sequenced was memory (CD45RO+) T cells sorted from blood. The CDR3, as DNA: TGTGCCAGCGGCCGACAGGGGGTTGACAATGAGCAGTTCTTC. As protein: CASGRQGVDNEQFF.